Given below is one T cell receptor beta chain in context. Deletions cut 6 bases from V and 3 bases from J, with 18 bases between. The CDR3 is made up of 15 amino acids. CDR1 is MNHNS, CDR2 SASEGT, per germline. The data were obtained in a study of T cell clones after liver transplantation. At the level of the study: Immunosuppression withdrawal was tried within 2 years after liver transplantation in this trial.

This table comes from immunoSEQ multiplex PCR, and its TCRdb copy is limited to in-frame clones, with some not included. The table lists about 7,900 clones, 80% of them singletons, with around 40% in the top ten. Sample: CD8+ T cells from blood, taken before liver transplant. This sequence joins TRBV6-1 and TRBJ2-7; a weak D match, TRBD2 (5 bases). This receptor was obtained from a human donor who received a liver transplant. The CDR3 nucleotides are TGTGCCAGCAGCCATACGGGAACAGACCTCTACGAGCAGTACTTC. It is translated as CASSHTGTDLYEQYF.